This T cell receptor beta chain is from a study of beta chain features in type 1 diabetes. As every portion of the isolated RNA was reverse transcribed, the sequencing read expressed TCRB transcripts. Generated by immunoSEQ multiplex PCR, the TCRdb table keeps only in-frame clones and is missing some. The sample has 250,000 to 350,000 clones; roughly an eighth are singletons. Trimming removed 6 bases from V and 5 bases from J, with 14 bases in between. CDR1 is SGDLS, CDR2 YYNGEE, per germline. This CDR3 contains 13 residues. Naive, central memory, regulatory and stem cell-like memory cells within the CD4+ compartment were sorted using CD45RO/CCR7/CD25/CD127/CD95/CD27. Regarding the study as a whole: For Type 1 diabetes patients, all four CD4+ subsets carried TCRB CDR3s that were moderately but significantly shorter.

Details on this clone: Its antigen is not known.

The gene calls are TRBV9 and TRBJ1-1; the D gene is possibly TRBD1 (6 bases). Sequenced material: naive CD4+ T cells from blood. The sequence was collected from a man aged 30-40 years with type 1 diabetes. CDR3 coding DNA: TGTGCCAGCAAATATGGGGGCGCTACTGAAGCTTTCTTT. Its translation is CASKYGGATEAFF.